These 9 T cell receptor beta chains were sequenced from one sample in a study of blood T cell repertoires in COVID-19. Sequencing was performed with immunoSEQ multiplex PCR; in TCRdb, only in-frame clones are kept and a portion is missing. The table has fewer than 250,000 clones, around 85% seen once. The sample comprised peripheral blood. These receptors originate from a woman aged 60 to 75 with active or convalescent COVID-19.

V and J are TRBV29-1 and TRBJ2-2, with a possible D match to TRBD2 (5 bases). V gave up 1 base and J gave up 6 bases, with 6 bases separating them. The CDR3 spans 12 residues. Looked up from germline, CDR1 is SQVTM and CDR2 is ANQGSEA. CDR3 in DNA: TGCAGCGTTGAAGGGGGAGCCGGGGAGCTGTTTTTT. As protein: CSVEGGAGELFF.

The gene calls are TRBV18 and TRBJ1-1; a possible D gene is TRBD1 (6 bases). CDR3 size: 14 residues. Germline CDR1 is KGHSH and CDR2 is LQKENI. V lost 6 bases and J 3 bases, leaving 14 bases between the germline ends. The CDR3 sequence: CASSPKGGDTEAFF. The CDR3 DNA is TGTGCCAGCTCTCCCAAGGGGGGGGACACTGAAGCTTTCTTT.

The genes are TRBV5-8 and TRBJ2-1, with a possible D match to TRBD2 (6 bases). The length of the CDR3 is 14 residues. Germline loops: CDR1 SGHTS, CDR2 YDEGEE. Trimming cost V 3 bases and J 5 bases, with 12 bases left between them. CDR3 in amino acids: CASSWSREDNEQFF. CDR3 sequence (DNA): TGTGCCAGCAGCTGGAGTAGGGAGGACAATGAGCAGTTCTTC.

The rearrangement uses TRBV5-1 and TRBJ2-1; D possibly corresponds to TRBD1 (6 bases). Germline V gene lookup returns CDR1 SGHRS and CDR2 YFSETQ. With 6 bases removed from V and 6 bases from J, the gap between germline ends came to 19 bases. The CDR3 covers 15 residues. CDR3 DNA sequence: TGCGCCAGCAATTTCAGGGGCCTTGGGGGCAATGAGCAGTTCTTC. Its protein product is CASNFRGLGGNEQFF. The full variable domain, its missing parts supplied by reference TRBV5-1 and TRBJ2-1, is KAGVTQTPRYLIKTRGQQVTLSCSPISGHRSVSWYQQTPGQGLQFLFEYFSETQRNKGNFPGRFSGRQFSNSRSEMNVSTLELGDSALYLCASNFRGLGGNEQFFGPGTRLTVL.

The chain employs TRBV2 and TRBJ2-7; D not resolved. The V gene lost 4 bases and the J gene lost 3 bases, with 13 bases spanning the gap. From germline, CDR1 is SNHLY and CDR2 FYNNEI. The CDR3 is 14 residues long. The CDR3 nucleotides read TGTGCCAGCAGTGTGGGCAGAACCTTCTACGAGCAGTACTTC. This encodes CASSVGRTFYEQYF.

This clone was counted between two and nine times. This chain links TRBV10-2 with TRBJ2-2; D possibly corresponds to TRBD2 (6 bases). This CDR3 is 14 amino acids long. The V end lost 11 bases, the J end lost 4 bases, and 17 bases lay between the germline ends. CDR1 is WSHSY and CDR2 is SAAADI in the germline V gene. The chain's CDR3 is CAAGSAGGTGELFF. CDR3 nucleotide sequence: TGCGCCGCGGGGTCGGCAGGAGGCACCGGGGAGCTGTTTTTT.

This clone was counted between two and nine times. V usage is TRBV19 and J usage is TRBJ1-2, with D maybe TRBD1 (6 bases). V was cut by 5 bases and J by 0 bases, with 16 bases left in between. The CDR3 is made up of 16 amino acids. The germline CDR1 and CDR2 sequences are LNHDA and SQIVND (reference sequence). The CDR3 region has the DNA TGTGCCAGTAGTTTTCCTCTGGGACATACTAACTATGGCTACACCTTC. Its translation is CASSFPLGHTNYGYTF.

This clone was seen only once. The chain links TRBV11-2 to TRBJ2-1; 7 bases fit TRBD1. The CDR3 has 15 amino acids. Germline-derived CDR1 and CDR2 are SGHAT and FQNNGV. V lost 5 bases to trimming and J lost 5 bases; unmatched junction nucleotides: 9. CDR3 in amino acids: CASSPEGGANNEQFF. The CDR3 nucleotides are TGTGCCAGCAGCCCCGAAGGGGGCGCAAACAATGAGCAGTTCTTC.

The chain carries TRBV6-4 and TRBJ2-1; TRBD2 matches at 9 bases. J was trimmed by 4 bases and V by 2 bases; bases with no gene match: 9. This CDR3 contains 17 residues. Germline lookup yields CDR1 MRHNA and CDR2 SNTAGT. CDR3 DNA: TGTGCCAGCAGTGACCAGGCAGCGGGGGGATCTTACAATGAGCAGTTCTTC. This encodes CASSDQAAGGSYNEQFF.